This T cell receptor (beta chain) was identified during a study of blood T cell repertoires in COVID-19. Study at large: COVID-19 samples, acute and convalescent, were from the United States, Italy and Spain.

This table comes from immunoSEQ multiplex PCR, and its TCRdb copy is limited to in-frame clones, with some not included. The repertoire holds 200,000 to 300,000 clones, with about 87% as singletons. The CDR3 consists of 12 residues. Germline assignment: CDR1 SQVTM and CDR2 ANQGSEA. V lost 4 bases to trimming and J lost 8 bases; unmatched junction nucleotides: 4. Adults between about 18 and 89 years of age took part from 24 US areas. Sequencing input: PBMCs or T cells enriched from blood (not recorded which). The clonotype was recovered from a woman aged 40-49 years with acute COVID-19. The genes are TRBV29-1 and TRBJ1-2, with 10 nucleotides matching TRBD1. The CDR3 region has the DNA TGCAGCGTTGGACAGGGGGCGAAAGGCTACACCTTC. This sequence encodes CSVGQGAKGYTF.